Listed below are T cell receptor beta chains from one sample, sequenced in a study of blood T cell repertoires in COVID-19. Sequencing was performed with immunoSEQ multiplex PCR; in TCRdb, only in-frame clones are kept and a portion is missing. Among some 99,000 clones listed, about 87% were seen once. The sequenced sample was peripheral blood. The receptors here all came from a human donor with COVID-19, enrolled during active disease. The donor label of this sample is uncertain. The CDR3 runs from the conserved cysteine through the conserved F or W. D genes are given only for firm matches. Size is stated for part of the rows, as once, few or many counts, or as a class when the clone is expanded.

j_gene: TRBJ2-1; v_gene: TRBV2; abundance: once; d_gene: -; CDR3nt: TGTGCCAGCAGCAGACTAGTCAATGAGCAGTTCTTC; CDR3aa: CASSRLVNEQFF
j_gene: TRBJ2-1; v_gene: TRBV5-6; abundance: -; d_gene: -; CDR3nt: TGTGCCAGCAGCTTCAGCTCCGGGACATACCGAGGGAATGAGCAGTTCTTC; CDR3aa: CASSFSSGTYRGNEQFF
j_gene: TRBJ2-5; v_gene: TRBV19; abundance: -; d_gene: TRBD2; CDR3nt: TGTGCCAGTAGTATCACCGGGACTAGCGGGGGAGAGACCCAGTACTTC; CDR3aa: CASSITGTSGGETQYF
j_gene: TRBJ1-3; v_gene: TRBV10-1; abundance: -; d_gene: -; CDR3nt: TGCGCCAGCAGTTTGACAGCAGCTGGAAACACCATATATTTT; CDR3aa: CASSLTAAGNTIYF
j_gene: TRBJ1-6; v_gene: TRBV13; abundance: -; d_gene: -; CDR3nt: TGTGCCAGCAGCTTAGGCCGACAGGATTCACCCCTCCACTTT; CDR3aa: CASSLGRQDSPLHF
j_gene: TRBJ1-5; v_gene: TRBV2; abundance: -; d_gene: -; CDR3nt: TGTGCCAGCAGTGGGACATACTATAGCAATCAGCCCCAGCATTTT; CDR3aa: CASSGTYYSNQPQHF
j_gene: TRBJ1-3; v_gene: TRBV30; abundance: -; d_gene: -; CDR3nt: TGTGCCTGGAGTGTACTGGTGTTCTCTGGAAACACCATATATTTT; CDR3aa: CAWSVLVFSGNTIYF
j_gene: TRBJ2-1; v_gene: TRBV27; abundance: -; d_gene: -; CDR3nt: TGTGCCAGCAGCATGACACAGGTCTACAATGAGCAGTTCTTC; CDR3aa: CASSMTQVYNEQFF
j_gene: TRBJ1-1; v_gene: TRBV7-9; abundance: -; d_gene: -; CDR3nt: TGTGCCAGCAGCTCCTCAGTTGTCCCTGAAGCTTTCTTT; CDR3aa: CASSSSVVPEAFF
j_gene: TRBJ1-1; v_gene: TRBV5-6; abundance: -; d_gene: -; CDR3nt: TGTGCCAGCAGCTTGTTTTTCGGGACTGAAGCTTTCTTT; CDR3aa: CASSLFFGTEAFF
j_gene: TRBJ1-4; v_gene: TRBV5-8; abundance: -; d_gene: -; CDR3nt: TGTGCCAGCAGCCTAGACAGGAATGAAAAACTGTTTTTT; CDR3aa: CASSLDRNEKLFF
j_gene: TRBJ2-3; v_gene: TRBV20-1; abundance: -; d_gene: -; CDR3nt: TGCAGTGCTAGTCTAGGGAGGATGCCAGATACGCAGTATTTT; CDR3aa: CSASLGRMPDTQYF
j_gene: TRBJ1-1; v_gene: TRBV25-1; abundance: -; d_gene: -; CDR3nt: TGTGCCAGCAGGAGTGAGGGAGGGGAAGAAGCTTTCTTT; CDR3aa: CASRSEGGEEAFF
j_gene: TRBJ2-3; v_gene: TRBV7-8; abundance: -; d_gene: -; CDR3nt: TGTGCCAGCAGCTTAGCCGGAGGGAATACGCAGTATTTT; CDR3aa: CASSLAGGNTQYF
j_gene: TRBJ1-3; v_gene: TRBV28; abundance: -; d_gene: -; CDR3nt: TGTGCCAGCAGTTTAGGAGGGGATCCCCTCTCTGGAAACACCATATATTTT; CDR3aa: CASSLGGDPLSGNTIYF
j_gene: TRBJ1-3; v_gene: TRBV2; abundance: -; d_gene: -; CDR3nt: TGTGCCAGTGGGCCTTCATCCACTGGAAACACCATATATTTT; CDR3aa: CASGPSSTGNTIYF
j_gene: TRBJ2-7; v_gene: TRBV5-1; abundance: few; d_gene: -; CDR3nt: TGCGCCAGCAGCTCACGGACAGCTTCCTACGAGCAGTACTTC; CDR3aa: CASSSRTASYEQYF
j_gene: TRBJ2-3; v_gene: TRBV12-3/TRBV12-4; abundance: -; d_gene: TRBD1; CDR3nt: TGTGCCAGCAGCTACAGGGGAACAGATACGCAGTATTTT; CDR3aa: CASSYRGTDTQYF
j_gene: TRBJ1-5; v_gene: TRBV28; abundance: -; d_gene: -; CDR3nt: TGTGCCAGCAGTTACAGGGTGAGCAATCAGCCCCAGCATTTT; CDR3aa: CASSYRVSNQPQHF
j_gene: TRBJ2-2; v_gene: TRBV10-1; abundance: -; d_gene: -; CDR3nt: TGCGCCAGCAGTGAGGATTTTGAGGGCGGGGAGCTGTTTTTT; CDR3aa: CASSEDFEGGELFF
j_gene: TRBJ1-5; v_gene: TRBV18; abundance: -; d_gene: -; CDR3nt: TGTGCCAGCTCAGGACGGGGGGGCGACAATCAGCCCCAGCATTTT; CDR3aa: CASSGRGGDNQPQHF
j_gene: TRBJ2-7; v_gene: TRBV20-1; abundance: -; d_gene: -; CDR3nt: TGCAGTGCTACCCAGGACTTGGAGCAGTACTTC; CDR3aa: CSATQDLEQYF
j_gene: TRBJ2-5; v_gene: TRBV2; abundance: -; d_gene: TRBD1; CDR3nt: TGTGCCAGCAACCTACAGGGGGCGAGGGAGACCCAGTACTTC; CDR3aa: CASNLQGARETQYF
j_gene: TRBJ2-1; v_gene: TRBV6-5; abundance: few; d_gene: -; CDR3nt: TGTGCGACCATAACTAACCAGGGCTACAATGAGCAGTTCTTC; CDR3aa: CATITNQGYNEQFF
j_gene: TRBJ2-1; v_gene: TRBV10-2; abundance: -; d_gene: -; CDR3nt: TGCGCCAGCTCAAGAGGGACAAATGAGCAGTTCTTC; CDR3aa: CASSRGTNEQFF
j_gene: TRBJ2-1; v_gene: TRBV7-3; abundance: -; d_gene: TRBD1; CDR3nt: TGTGCCAGCAGCCTAGACAGGGGTGGAGCTGAGCAGTTCTTC; CDR3aa: CASSLDRGGAEQFF
j_gene: TRBJ2-3; v_gene: TRBV4-1; abundance: -; d_gene: -; CDR3nt: TGCGCCAGCAGCCAAGATTCTGGGGCGAGCACAGATACGCAGTATTTT; CDR3aa: CASSQDSGASTDTQYF
j_gene: TRBJ2-5; v_gene: TRBV5-1; abundance: -; d_gene: TRBD2; CDR3nt: TGCGCCAGCAGCTTGACTAGCGAGCGAGAGACCCAGTACTTC; CDR3aa: CASSLTSERETQYF
j_gene: TRBJ1-3; v_gene: TRBV7-9; abundance: -; d_gene: -; CDR3nt: TGTGCCAGCAGCCCATCGGCGGATTCAGGAAACACCATATATTTT; CDR3aa: CASSPSADSGNTIYF
j_gene: TRBJ1-1; v_gene: TRBV7-9; abundance: few; d_gene: TRBD1; CDR3nt: TGTGCCAGCAGCGAGACAGGGTTCACTGAAGCTTTCTTT; CDR3aa: CASSETGFTEAFF
j_gene: TRBJ2-7; v_gene: TRBV11-2; abundance: -; d_gene: -; CDR3nt: TGTGCCAGCAGCTTACAGCGCGGGGTTGAGCAGTACTTC; CDR3aa: CASSLQRGVEQYF
j_gene: TRBJ1-2; v_gene: TRBV6-5; abundance: -; d_gene: -; CDR3nt: TGTGCCAGCAGCCTAAGTCGCGGCTATGGCTACACCTTC; CDR3aa: CASSLSRGYGYTF